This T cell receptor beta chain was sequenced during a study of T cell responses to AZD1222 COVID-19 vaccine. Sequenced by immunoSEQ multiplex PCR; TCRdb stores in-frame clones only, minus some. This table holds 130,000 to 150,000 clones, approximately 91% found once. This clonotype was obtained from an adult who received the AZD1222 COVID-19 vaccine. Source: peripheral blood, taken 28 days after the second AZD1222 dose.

The CDR3 spells CASSVGPTYEQYF. The CDR3 DNA follows: TGTGCCAGCAGCGTGGGACCAACCTACGAGCAGTACTTC. The rearrangement uses TRBV5-5 and TRBJ2-7; D may be TRBD1 or TRBD2 (5 bases each). CDR3 length: 13 amino acids. CDR1 and CDR2 from the germline V gene are SGHKS and YYEKEE (reference sequence). With 4 bases removed from V and 2 bases from J, the gap between germline ends came to 10 bases.